The clone carrying this T cell receptor (beta chain) has more than one count but fewer than ten. Its antigen remains unidentified. The sample is drawn from a study of identical twins. Study-wide findings and caveats: In cord blood, abundant beta clonotypes had fewer insertions; memory showed no trend.

Germline V gene sequence: CDR1 SGHVS, CDR2 FNYEAQ. The CDR3 contains 13 residues. The germline V and J ends were trimmed by 1 base and 4 bases, with 7 bases remaining between them. Unique molecular identifiers were present on cDNA, and template switching added a universal primer site. TCRdb reprocessed the 5' RACE reads via MiXCR and lists one record per CDR3 protein. This sample has under 300,000 distinct CDR3 sequences, with around 8% found just once. These data also formed part of another study, on yellow fever vaccine responses in identical twins. That investigation notes: Twins reportedly appeared to share part of their vaccine T cell response while keeping part individual.

What was sequenced was CD8+ T cells sorted from blood. The receptor was isolated from a woman in her late teens or twenties in good health. This chain joins TRBV7-6 and TRBJ1-1; D ambiguous. This chain's CDR3 is CASSLGTGTEAFF. In nucleotides, the CDR3 is TGTGCCAGCAGCTTAGGCACGGGCACTGAAGCTTTCTTT.